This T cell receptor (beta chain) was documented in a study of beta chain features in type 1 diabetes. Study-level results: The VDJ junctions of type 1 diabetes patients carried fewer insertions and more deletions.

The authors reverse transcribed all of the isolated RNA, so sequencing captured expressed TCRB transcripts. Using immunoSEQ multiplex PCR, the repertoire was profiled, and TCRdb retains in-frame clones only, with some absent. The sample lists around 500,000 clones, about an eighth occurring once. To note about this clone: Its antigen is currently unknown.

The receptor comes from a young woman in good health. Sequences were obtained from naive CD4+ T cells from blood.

CDR3 DNA: TGCGCCAGCAGCCAAGAGATTTCGGCAGTCGATGATCGCTCTGGGGCCAACGTCCTGACTTTC. Translated: CASSQEISAVDDRSGANVLTF. The chain couples TRBV4-3 to TRBJ2-6; D gene unclear. Between the trimmed V and J ends, which lost 0 bases and 0 bases, there was a span of 21 bases. The CDR3 has 21 residues. Germline CDR1 and CDR2: LGHNA and YSLEER.